A selection of T cell receptor beta chains follows, all from one sample in a study of T cells in localized non-small cell lung cancer. Sequencing was performed with immunoSEQ multiplex PCR; in TCRdb, only in-frame clones are kept and a portion is missing. The profile shows about 12,000 clones, over 65% of them singletons. The starting material was peripheral blood, obtained before any cancer treatment. These receptors were obtained from a male donor older than 55 with stage I lung adenocarcinoma. CDR3s include the opening cysteine and the closing phenylalanine or tryptophan. Fields, in order: clone size, V gene, D gene, CDR3 length, J gene, CDR3 protein, CDR3 DNA. A D gene is named only where the DNA matches it firmly. Clone size is stated in some rows and not others, as once, few, many or a class when expanded.

size: .
V: TRBV7-2
D: TRBD1
length: 16
J: TRBJ2-1
CDR3: CASSARQGVSYNEQFF
DNA: TGTGCCAGCAGCGCAAGACAGGGGGTTTCCTACAATGAGCAGTTCTTC

size: once
V: TRBV19
D: .
length: 11
J: TRBJ2-1
CDR3: CASGGGGGQFF
DNA: TGTGCCAGTGGGGGAGGTGGGGGGCAGTTCTTC

size: .
V: TRBV9
D: .
length: 17
J: TRBJ1-4
CDR3: CASSARGSSLKGEKLFF
DNA: TGTGCCAGCAGCGCGAGGGGCTCATCTCTAAAAGGTGAAAAACTGTTTTTT

size: .
V: TRBV4-1
D: TRBD2
length: 18
J: TRBJ2-2
CDR3: CASSQEGLAGVNTGELFF
DNA: TGCGCCAGCAGCCAAGAAGGACTAGCGGGGGTGAACACCGGGGAGCTGTTTTTT

size: .
V: TRBV19
D: .
length: 17
J: TRBJ2-1
CDR3: CASSQYSPTRGYNEQFF
DNA: TGTGCCAGTAGTCAGTACTCCCCCACTAGAGGATACAATGAGCAGTTCTTC

size: .
V: TRBV13
D: TRBD1
length: 17
J: TRBJ2-7
CDR3: CASSSSAPDRGRYEQYF
DNA: TGTGCCAGCAGCTCGTCAGCCCCCGACAGGGGCAGATACGAGCAGTACTTC

size: few
V: TRBV9
D: TRBD1
length: 15
J: TRBJ1-2
CDR3: CASSPTGQTNYGYTF
DNA: TGTGCCAGCAGCCCTACGGGACAGACTAACTATGGCTACACCTTC

size: .
V: TRBV7-3
D: TRBD2
length: 13
J: TRBJ2-2
CDR3: CASRGVGTGELFF
DNA: TGTGCCAGCCGGGGGGTTGGCACCGGGGAGCTGTTTTTT

size: .
V: TRBV5-1
D: TRBD2
length: 15
J: TRBJ2-1
CDR3: CASSLVPSGVNEQFF
DNA: TGCGCCAGCAGCTTGGTACCTAGCGGGGTAAATGAGCAGTTCTTC

size: once
V: TRBV2
D: .
length: 15
J: TRBJ2-3
CDR3: CASSQQGGGTDTQYF
DNA: TGTGCCAGCAGCCAACAGGGTGGCGGGACAGATACGCAGTATTTT

size: .
V: TRBV18
D: TRBD2
length: 15
J: TRBJ2-1
CDR3: CASSPSGGSYNEQFF
DNA: TGTGCCAGCTCACCATCGGGGGGCTCCTACAATGAGCAGTTCTTC

size: .
V: TRBV6-5
D: .
length: 15
J: TRBJ2-2
CDR3: CASPRRAAGTGELFF
DNA: TGTGCCAGCCCTCGGAGAGCGGCAGGGACCGGGGAGCTGTTTTTT

size: .
V: TRBV20-1
D: TRBD1
length: 11
J: TRBJ1-1
CDR3: CIIRDRGSAFF
DNA: TGCATCATCCGGGACAGGGGGTCAGCTTTCTTT

size: .
V: TRBV28
D: .
length: 14
J: TRBJ2-7
CDR3: CASSTSGAPGEQYF
DNA: TGTGCCAGCAGTACCTCCGGGGCACCCGGCGAGCAGTACTTC

size: .
V: TRBV7-9
D: .
length: 12
J: TRBJ2-1
CDR3: CASSLQDNEQFF
DNA: TGTGCCAGCAGCTTACAGGACAATGAGCAGTTCTTC

size: .
V: TRBV9
D: .
length: 13
J: TRBJ2-7
CDR3: CASNSPGMGEQYF
DNA: TGTGCCAGCAACTCTCCCGGAATGGGCGAGCAGTACTTC

size: .
V: TRBV11-3
D: .
length: 15
J: TRBJ2-5
CDR3: CASSLVGGAQETQYF
DNA: TGTGCCAGCAGCTTAGTGGGGGGGGCACAAGAGACCCAGTACTTC

size: .
V: TRBV30
D: .
length: 17
J: TRBJ2-1
CDR3: CAWSVGASSSAYNEQFF
DNA: TGTGCCTGGAGTGTAGGGGCTTCCAGCAGCGCCTACAATGAGCAGTTCTTC

size: .
V: TRBV19
D: TRBD1
length: 14
J: TRBJ2-7
CDR3: CASSKRDRGHEQYF
DNA: TGTGCCAGTAGTAAGCGGGACAGGGGACACGAGCAGTACTTC

size: .
V: TRBV7-2
D: .
length: 14
J: TRBJ1-6
CDR3: CASSLLSYNSPLHF
DNA: TGTGCCAGCAGCTTATTGTCCTATAATTCACCCCTCCACTTT

size: few
V: TRBV10-1
D: TRBD1
length: 15
J: TRBJ2-7
CDR3: CASSEPRQGKNEQYF
DNA: TGCGCCAGCAGTGAGCCGAGACAGGGGAAAAACGAGCAGTACTTC

size: .
V: TRBV7-2
D: .
length: 16
J: TRBJ2-1
CDR3: CASSPWGAFSYNEQFF
DNA: TGTGCCAGCAGCCCCTGGGGAGCGTTCTCCTACAATGAGCAGTTCTTC